These 28 T cell receptor beta chains were all obtained from the same sample, sequenced in a study of blood T cell repertoires in COVID-19. Assay used: immunoSEQ multiplex PCR; TCRdb lists only in-frame clones, some missing. The sample consists of more than 95,000 clones, around 90% of them appearing once. The material sequenced was peripheral blood. Receptors were obtained from a human donor in a cohort sampled during active COVID-19.

There are a few counts of this clone. V usage is TRBV28 and J usage is TRBJ2-3, with a possible D match to TRBD2 (7 bases). Germline lookup yields CDR1 MDHEN and CDR2 SYDVKM. The CDR3 consists of 16 residues. The V gene lost 3 bases and the J gene lost 7 bases, with 20 bases spanning the gap. Written as DNA, the CDR3 is TGTGCCAGCAGTTTGCAGGGAGGGGGTAGCACGTATACGCAGTATTTT. The encoded protein is CASSLQGGGSTYTQYF.

This chain uses TRBV7-9 with TRBJ2-1; a possible D gene is TRBD2 (6 bases). CDR3 length equals 17 residues. Germline V lookup: CDR1 SEHNR, CDR2 FQNEAQ (reference sequence). Trimming cost V 5 bases and J 3 bases, with 20 bases left between them. The CDR3 DNA sequence: TGTGCCAGCAGCCTACTTAAGGGAGCGGGCGGCTACAATGAGCAGTTCTTC. Its protein is CASSLLKGAGGYNEQFF.

The chain links TRBV9 to TRBJ2-5; no firm D call. V was clipped by 0 bases and J by 4 bases, with 13 bases between them. The CDR3 is 15 residues long. The germline gives CDR1 SGDLS, CDR2 YYNGEE. Here the CDR3 reads CASSVGLEWRETQYF. The CDR3 DNA reads as TGTGCCAGCAGCGTAGGTCTGGAGTGGAGAGAGACCCAGTACTTC.

The chain is built from TRBV5-4 and TRBJ2-5; 8 bases are a match to TRBD2. CDR1 is SGHNT, CDR2 YYREEE, per germline (reference sequence). This CDR3 comprises 15 residues. With 4 bases clipped from V and 1 base from J, the junction kept 6 bases outside the gene matches. The CDR3 sequence: CASSPRSGGQETQYF. The CDR3 nucleotides are TGTGCCAGCAGCCCCAGGAGCGGGGGCCAAGAGACCCAGTACTTC.

This sequence joins TRBV6-2 or TRBV6-3 and TRBJ2-3, with a weak D call TRBD2 (7 bases). Trimming took 3 bases from V and 2 from J, leaving 15 bases between them. The CDR3 loop spans 16 amino acids. CDR1 and CDR2 from the germline V gene are MNHEY and SVGEGT. CDR3 in amino acids: CASSYSAGATTDTQYF. CDR3 DNA: TGTGCCAGCAGTTATAGTGCGGGGGCGACCACAGATACGCAGTATTTT.

V gene TRBV4-2 combines with J gene TRBJ2-1, with TRBD2 matching 9 bases. CDR3 length: 16 residues. Losses at the gene ends were 0 bases for V and 7 bases for J; bases not matched to a gene: 7. CDR1 and CDR2 from the germline V gene are LGHNA and YNFKEQ. The CDR3 protein is CASSQDEAGGPNEQFF. In nucleotides, the CDR3 is TGTGCCAGCAGCCAAGATGAGGCGGGGGGGCCGAATGAGCAGTTCTTC.

V gene TRBV5-3 combines with J gene TRBJ1-5; tentatively, D is TRBD1 (5 bases). TRBV5-3 is an ORF, with its function uncertain. V lost 2 bases to trimming and J lost 9 bases, with 6 bases between them. The CDR3 is 11 residues long. The CDR3 bases are TGTGCCAGAAGCTTCGGGGGGCCCCAGCATTTT. It encodes CARSFGGPQHF.

V and J are TRBV4-2 and TRBJ2-1, with a possible D match to TRBD2 (5 bases). Trimming took 4 bases from V and 0 from J, leaving 13 bases between them. This CDR3 comprises 16 residues. The V gene's germline CDR1 is LGHNA and CDR2 YNFKEQ. CDR3: CASSRGELRSYNEQFF. The CDR3 bases are TGTGCCAGCAGCCGGGGAGAACTACGCTCCTACAATGAGCAGTTCTTC.

V and J are TRBV3-1 (or the pseudogene TRBV3-2) and TRBJ2-2, with D possibly being TRBD2 (7 bases). The CDR3 is 13 amino acids. Per the germline V gene, CDR1 is LGHDT and CDR2 is YNNKEL (reference sequence). V lost 4 bases and J lost 9, with 12 bases in between. CDR3 bases: TGTGCCAGCAGCCTAGGGGGGGTGTGGGAGCTGTTTTTT. Encoded protein: CASSLGGVWELFF.

The chain carries TRBV5-8 and TRBJ1-4, with D possibly TRBD1 on 6 matching bases. Germline V CDR1 and CDR2: SGHTS, YDEGEE. CDR3 length: 15 amino acids. V was cut by 3 bases and J by 6 bases, with 15 bases left in between. The CDR3 DNA is TGTGCCAGCAGCTCCCCCACGGCAGGGGATGAAAAACTGTTTTTT. This sequence encodes CASSSPTAGDEKLFF.

The genes are TRBV12-3 or TRBV12-4 and TRBJ2-3; D unresolved. The CDR3 has 13 amino acids. V was shortened by 6 bases and J by 0 bases, with 7 bases between the two germline ends. The CDR3 region is CASSPMSTDTQYF. The CDR3 nucleotides read TGTGCCAGCAGCCCCATGAGCACAGATACGCAGTATTTT.

V is TRBV25-1 and J is TRBJ2-7, with 10 positions matching TRBD1. The end of the DNA is better explained by TRBJ2-1, so the J call may be wrong. The germline V gene encodes CDR1 MGHDK and CDR2 SYGVNS. This CDR3 contains 15 residues. Here the CDR3 reads CASSRQGAGYNEQFF. In DNA, the CDR3 is TGTGCCAGCAGTAGACAGGGGGCAGGATACAATGAGCAGTTCTTC.

This CDR3 is CASSLGTGDGYTF. CDR3 sequence (DNA): TGTGCCAGCAGCTTAGGGACAGGGGATGGCTACACCTTC. This chain links TRBV7-2 with TRBJ1-2, with TRBD1 identical over 9 bases. Per the germline V gene, CDR1 is SGHTA and CDR2 is FQGNSA. The V segment lost 1 base and the J segment 6 bases; nucleotides outside the gene matches: 0. This CDR3 is 13 amino acids long.

This clone was recorded only once. V usage is TRBV28 and J usage is TRBJ2-7, with a tentative D call TRBD1 (6 bases). Per germline, CDR1 MDHEN and CDR2 SYDVKM. The V end was cut by 6 bases, the J end by 3 bases, with 15 bases between. The CDR3 runs to 14 residues. This CDR3 is CASSTSGTNYEQYF. In nucleotides, the CDR3 is TGTGCCAGCAGCACATCCGGGACAAACTACGAGCAGTACTTC.

This clone was detected only a few times. The chain uses TRBV16 and TRBJ2-7; TRBD1 aligns across 9 bases. Germline CDR1 reads KGHSY; CDR2 reads FQNENV. The CDR3 consists of 15 residues. V trimming: 7 bases; J trimming: 3 bases; junction bases outside the gene matches: 10. CDR3 amino acids: CASTQSGQGLYEQYF. DNA for the CDR3: TGTGCCAGCACCCAGTCAGGACAGGGGCTCTACGAGCAGTACTTC.

This rearrangement joins TRBV6-6 to TRBJ2-3; 11 nucleotides agree with TRBD2. Germline CDR1 and CDR2: MNHNY and SVGAGI (reference sequence). Losses at the gene ends were 5 bases for V and 2 bases for J; bases not matched to a gene: 12. The CDR3 length is 18 residues. Here the CDR3 DNA reads TGTGCCAGCAGTCACACCGCCGGGACTAGCGGAGTCACAGATACGCAGTATTTT. Translation: CASSHTAGTSGVTDTQYF.

The chain recombines TRBV5-4 with TRBJ2-3, with 12 bases identical to TRBD2. CDR1 and CDR2 from the germline V gene are SGHNT and YYREEE (reference sequence). The CDR3 consists of 15 residues. V shed 4 bases and J 4 bases; nucleotides not matched to a gene: 4. CDR3 in amino acids: CASSQGTSGPDTQYF. As DNA, the CDR3 is TGTGCCAGCAGCCAGGGGACTAGCGGGCCAGATACGCAGTATTTT.

V gene TRBV7-2 combines with J gene TRBJ2-7; 10 nucleotides line up with TRBD1. The length of the CDR3 is 14 residues. Trimming took 4 bases from V and 3 from J; bases not matched to a gene: 3. CDR1 and CDR2 from the germline V gene are SGHTA and FQGNSA. This CDR3 reads CASSSRTGGYEQYF. CDR3 bases: TGTGCCAGCAGCTCCCGGACAGGGGGCTACGAGCAGTACTTC.

Only a few counts were recorded for this clone. V is TRBV5-1 and J is TRBJ1-2, with a possible D match to TRBD1 (6 bases). With 5 bases removed from V and 5 bases from J, the gap between germline ends came to 13 bases. Germline CDR1 SGHRS, CDR2 YFSETQ. The CDR3 has 13 residues. As DNA, the CDR3 is TGCGCCAGCAGTTCGGACAGAAGATATGGCTACACCTTC. It encodes CASSSDRRYGYTF.

The chain links TRBV14 to TRBJ2-1; 8 bases fit TRBD2. This CDR3 is 17 amino acids long. CDR1 is SGHDN and CDR2 is FVKESK in the germline V gene. Germline trimming cut 6 bases from V and 10 bases from J; bases unmatched to any gene: 20. The CDR3 DNA follows: TGTGCCAGCAGACGCAGCAGCGGGCTAGCGGGTGGGGGGGAGCAGTTCTTC. This encodes CASRRSSGLAGGGEQFF.

The chain combines TRBV20-1 with TRBJ2-7; TRBD2 aligns across 12 bases. Trimming removed 3 bases from V and 2 bases from J; junction bases left unmatched: 5. The CDR3 extends over 15 amino acids. Germline assignment: CDR1 DFQATT and CDR2 SNEGSKA (reference sequence). This chain's CDR3 is CSASHLAGGPYEQYF. DNA of the CDR3: TGCAGTGCTAGTCACCTAGCGGGGGGGCCCTACGAGCAGTACTTC.

This clone turned up a few times. This chain links TRBV6-5 with TRBJ1-2; D not certain. V lost 5 bases to trimming and J lost 3 bases, with 13 bases between them. The CDR3 spans 14 residues. Per germline, CDR1 MNHEY and CDR2 SVGAGI. The CDR3 loop is CASSPRLRDYGYTF. Here the CDR3 DNA reads TGTGCCAGCAGTCCTAGGTTGCGGGACTATGGCTACACCTTC.

The CDR3 sequence is CASSGQGPEAFF. The CDR3 DNA is TGTGCCAGCAGTGGACAGGGGCCCGAAGCTTTCTTT. The J gene is TRBJ1-1, the V gene TRBV12-3 or TRBV12-4, with 9 bases lining up with TRBD1. This CDR3 is 12 amino acids long. V gave up 5 bases and J gave up 8 bases; unmatched junction bases: 3.

The rearrangement links TRBV5-1 to TRBJ1-4, with D tentatively TRBD1 (5 bases). With 2 bases removed from V and 2 bases from J, the gap between germline ends came to 7 bases. Germline CDR1 SGHRS, CDR2 YFSETQ. The CDR3 loop spans 14 amino acids. This chain's CDR3 is CASSFGGTNEKLFF. For the CDR3, the DNA is TGCGCCAGCAGCTTCGGGGGTACTAATGAAAAACTGTTTTTT.

The CDR3 nucleotides are TGTGCCAGCAGCCCCTATAGCGGGAGAAACACAGATACGCAGTATTTT. It codes for CASSPYSGRNTDTQYF. V gene TRBV14 combines with J gene TRBJ2-3; TRBD2 matches at 9 bases. J lost 2 bases, V lost 4 bases, and 7 bases had no gene match. The germline gives CDR1 SGHDN, CDR2 FVKESK. This CDR3 is built from 16 residues.

The chain is built from TRBV29-1 and TRBJ2-3, with a possible D match to TRBD1 (5 bases). V gave up 8 bases and J gave up 4 bases, with 19 bases separating them. This CDR3 is built from 14 residues. Germline V gene lookup returns CDR1 SQVTM and CDR2 ANQGSEA. CDR3 protein: CSTCPGPTADTQYF. The CDR3 DNA is TGCAGCACCTGCCCAGGGCCGACGGCAGATACGCAGTATTTT.

This clone has more than one count but fewer than ten. The CDR3 loop is CASSQDDLYEQYF. The CDR3 nucleotides read TGCGCCAGCAGCCAAGATGACTTATACGAGCAGTACTTC. The chain joins TRBV4-1 to TRBJ2-7; no reliable D call. The CDR3 has 13 amino acids. Trimming took 0 bases from V and 4 from J, leaving 7 bases between them. The germline V gene encodes CDR1 MGHRA and CDR2 YSYEKL.

The genes are TRBV11-2 and TRBJ2-2, with 8 bases matching TRBD1. The CDR3 length is 16 residues. J gave up 3 bases and V 5 bases, and 8 bases lay outside the gene matches. The germline gives CDR1 SGHAT, CDR2 FQNNGV. CDR3 coding DNA: TGTGCCAGCAGCCCCTCAGGGGGCTGGTACACCGGGGAGCTGTTTTTT. It specifies CASSPSGGWYTGELFF.